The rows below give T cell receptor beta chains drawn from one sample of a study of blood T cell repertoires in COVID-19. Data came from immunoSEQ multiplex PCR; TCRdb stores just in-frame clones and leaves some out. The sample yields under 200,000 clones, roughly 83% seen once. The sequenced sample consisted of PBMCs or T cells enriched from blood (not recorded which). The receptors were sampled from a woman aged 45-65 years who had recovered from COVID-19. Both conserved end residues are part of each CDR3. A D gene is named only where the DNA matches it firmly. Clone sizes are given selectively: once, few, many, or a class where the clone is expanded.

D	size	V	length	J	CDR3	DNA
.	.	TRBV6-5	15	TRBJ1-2	CASSYSNLQGPGYTF	TGTGCCAGCAGTTACTCGAATCTCCAGGGCCCTGGCTACACCTTC
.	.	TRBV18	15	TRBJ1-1	CASSPSAGRNTEAFF	TGTGCCAGCTCCCCGAGCGCAGGGCGGAACACTGAAGCTTTCTTT
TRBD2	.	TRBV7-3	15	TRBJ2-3	CASSLGGTSGDTQYF	TGTGCCAGCAGCTTGGGGGGGACTAGCGGAGATACGCAGTATTTT
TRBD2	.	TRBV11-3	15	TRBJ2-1	CASSLAGGAYNEQFF	TGTGCCAGCAGCTTAGCGGGGGGGGCCTACAATGAGCAGTTCTTC
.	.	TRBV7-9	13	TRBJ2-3	CASSPYSLDTQYF	TGTGCCAGCAGCCCCTATAGCCTCGATACGCAGTATTTT
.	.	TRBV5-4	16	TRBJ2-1	CASSRIGAASRAEQFF	TGTGCCAGCAGCCGTATTGGGGCGGCGAGCCGGGCTGAGCAGTTCTTC
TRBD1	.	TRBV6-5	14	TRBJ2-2	CASSQSQGVGELFF	TGTGCCAGCAGTCAGTCCCAGGGGGTCGGGGAGCTGTTTTTT
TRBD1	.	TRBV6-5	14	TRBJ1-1	CASSLQGRDTEAFF	TGTGCCAGCAGTCTACAGGGGCGGGACACTGAAGCTTTCTTT
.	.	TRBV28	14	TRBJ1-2	CASTNRGGSYGYTF	TGTGCCAGCACCAATCGGGGGGGGTCCTATGGCTACACCTTC
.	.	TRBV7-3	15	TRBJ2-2	CASSLTRGNTGELFF	TGTGCCAGCAGCTTAACTCGGGGGAACACCGGGGAGCTGTTTTTT
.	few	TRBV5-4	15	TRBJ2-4	CASSSGVGAKNIQYF	TGTGCCAGTTCGTCAGGGGTAGGGGCCAAAAACATTCAGTACTTC
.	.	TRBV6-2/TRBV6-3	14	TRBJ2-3	CASSFGAHGDTQYF	TGTGCCAGCAGTTTCGGAGCCCACGGGGATACGCAGTATTTT
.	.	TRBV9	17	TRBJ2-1	CASSPEVGLSSYNEQFF	TGTGCCAGCAGCCCCGAGGTTGGACTTAGCTCCTACAATGAGCAGTTCTTC
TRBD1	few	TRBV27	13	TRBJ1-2	CASSPQGNYGYTF	TGTGCCAGCAGTCCACAGGGGAACTATGGCTACACCTTC
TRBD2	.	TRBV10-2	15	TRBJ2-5	CASRDTGTRGQTQYF	TGCGCCAGCAGAGATACCGGGACTAGAGGCCAGACCCAGTACTTC
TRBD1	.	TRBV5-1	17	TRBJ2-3	CASSTYSGTGSTDTQYF	TGCGCCAGCAGTACCTACTCCGGGACAGGGAGCACAGATACGCAGTATTTT
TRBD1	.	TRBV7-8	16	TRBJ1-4	CASSNRAAGGEEKLFF	TGTGCCAGCAGCAATCGTGCCGCAGGGGGCGAGGAAAAACTGTTTTTT
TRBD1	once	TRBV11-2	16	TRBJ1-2	CASSRSGDRGFYGYTF	TGTGCCAGCAGCCGATCTGGGGACAGGGGATTCTATGGCTACACCTTC
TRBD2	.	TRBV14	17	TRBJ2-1	CASSQDLGSGYQNEQFF	TGTGCCAGCAGCCAAGATCTCGGTAGCGGGTATCAGAATGAGCAGTTCTTC
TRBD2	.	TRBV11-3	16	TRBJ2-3	CASSLVGTSGSDTQYF	TGTGCCAGCAGCTTAGTGGGGACTAGCGGGTCCGATACGCAGTATTTT
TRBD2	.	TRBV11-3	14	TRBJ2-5	CASSDRAGGETQYF	TGTGCCAGCAGCGACCGTGCGGGAGGGGAGACCCAGTACTTC
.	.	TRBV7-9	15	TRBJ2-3	CASSPRGVPTDTQYF	TGTGCCAGCTCACCCCGGGGAGTCCCTACAGATACGCAGTATTTT
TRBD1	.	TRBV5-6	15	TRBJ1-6	CASSSWTGKNSPLHF	TGTGCCAGCAGCTCGTGGACAGGGAAGAATTCACCCCTCCACTTT
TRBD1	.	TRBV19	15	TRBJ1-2	CASSFPGGADYGYTF	TGTGCCAGTAGTTTTCCAGGGGGCGCGGACTATGGCTACACCTTC
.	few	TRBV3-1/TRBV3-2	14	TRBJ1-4	CASSLRQNREKLFF	TGTGCCAGCAGCCTCCGACAGAATCGTGAAAAACTGTTTTTT
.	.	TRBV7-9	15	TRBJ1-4	CASSYKRTGGEKLFF	TGTGCCAGCAGCTACAAGCGGACCGGAGGGGAAAAACTGTTTTTT
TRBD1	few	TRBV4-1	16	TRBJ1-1	CASSLRTGRMGTEAFF	TGCGCCAGCAGCCTCAGGACAGGGAGGATGGGAACTGAAGCTTTCTTT
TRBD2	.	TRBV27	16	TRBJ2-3	CASSKTSGAGTDTQYF	TGTGCCAGCAGTAAGACTAGCGGGGCTGGCACAGATACGCAGTATTTT
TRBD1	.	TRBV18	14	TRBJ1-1	CASSPGTGVTEAFF	TGTGCCAGCTCACCAGGCACAGGGGTCACTGAAGCTTTCTTT
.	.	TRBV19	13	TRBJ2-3	CASSPGTTGTQYF	TGTGCCAGTAGTCCCGGGACAACTGGTACGCAGTATTTT
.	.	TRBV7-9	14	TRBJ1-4	CASRHGGSDEKLFF	TGTGCCAGCAGGCACGGGGGGAGTGATGAAAAACTGTTTTTT
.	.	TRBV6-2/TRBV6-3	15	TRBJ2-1	CASSQAPGELIEQFF	TGTGCCAGCAGCCAAGCCCCGGGAGAGTTGATTGAGCAGTTCTTC
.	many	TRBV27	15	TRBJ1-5	CASNGSPYSNQPQHF	TGTGCCAGCAACGGGTCACCTTATAGCAATCAGCCCCAGCATTTT
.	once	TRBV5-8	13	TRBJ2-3	CASSLGGRDTQYF	TGTGCCAGCAGCTTGGGGGGCAGGGATACGCAGTATTTT
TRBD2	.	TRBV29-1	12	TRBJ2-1	CSVEVSGDEQFF	TGCAGCGTTGAAGTGAGCGGGGATGAGCAGTTCTTC
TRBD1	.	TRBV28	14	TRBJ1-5	CASSPSQGTQPQHF	TGTGCCAGCAGTCCTTCACAGGGGACTCAGCCCCAGCATTTT
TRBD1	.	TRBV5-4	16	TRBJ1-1	CASSLVEGAGLAEAFF	TGTGCCAGCAGCTTGGTCGAGGGGGCGGGATTGGCTGAAGCTTTCTTT
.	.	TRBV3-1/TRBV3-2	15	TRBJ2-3	CASSPSAGSTDTQYF	TGTGCCAGCAGCCCCTCGGCGGGGAGCACAGATACGCAGTATTTT
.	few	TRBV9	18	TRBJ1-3	CASSVEARVNHAGNTIYF	TGTGCCAGCAGCGTAGAGGCTCGGGTGAATCATGCTGGAAACACCATATATTTT
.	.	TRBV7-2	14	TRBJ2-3	CASSPGMVTDTQYF	TGTGCCAGCAGCCCCGGGATGGTTACAGATACGCAGTATTTT
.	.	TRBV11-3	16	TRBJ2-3	CASSKGVSGITDTQYF	TGTGCCAGCAGCAAAGGAGTTAGCGGAATCACAGATACGCAGTATTTT
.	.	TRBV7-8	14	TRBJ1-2	CASSLVRGDYGYTF	TGTGCCAGCAGCTTAGTCCGCGGGGACTATGGCTACACCTTC
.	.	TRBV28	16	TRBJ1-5	CASSFLGAGRNQPQHF	TGTGCCAGCAGTTTTCTGGGGGCGGGCCGCAATCAGCCCCAGCATTTT